This T cell receptor (beta chain) was identified during a study of early T cells in non-severe SARS-CoV-2 infection. This CDR3 contains 15 residues. Germline lookup yields CDR1 SGHNT and CDR2 YENEEA. The V end was cut by 4 bases, the J end by 5 bases, with 18 bases between. MiXCR, applied by TCRdb to the 5' RACE reads, yields one record per CDR3 protein. The repertoire consists of 65,000 to 95,000 distinct CDR3 sequences, with 16% occurring once and the leading ten covering roughly 3%. This clonotype was counted between two and nine times. This sequence joins TRBV11-3 and TRBJ2-7, with D perhaps given as TRBD1 or TRBD2 (5 bases each). The sample was whole blood. The sequence came from an adult who was a healthcare worker with PCR-confirmed SARS-CoV-2 infection or an uninfected control (not recorded which). The CDR3 nucleotides are TGTGCCAGCAGCTCCGCGTGGGGGTTCGCGGACGAGCAGTACTTC. It codes for CASSSAWGFADEQYF. Using reference TRBV11-3 and TRBJ2-7 for the parts outside the CDR3, the full variable domain is EAGVVQSPRYKIIEKKQPVAFWCNPISGHNTLYWYLQNLGQGPELLIRYENEEAVDDSQLPKDRFSAERLKGVDSTLKIQPAELGDSAVYLCASSSAWGFADEQYFGPGTRLTVT.